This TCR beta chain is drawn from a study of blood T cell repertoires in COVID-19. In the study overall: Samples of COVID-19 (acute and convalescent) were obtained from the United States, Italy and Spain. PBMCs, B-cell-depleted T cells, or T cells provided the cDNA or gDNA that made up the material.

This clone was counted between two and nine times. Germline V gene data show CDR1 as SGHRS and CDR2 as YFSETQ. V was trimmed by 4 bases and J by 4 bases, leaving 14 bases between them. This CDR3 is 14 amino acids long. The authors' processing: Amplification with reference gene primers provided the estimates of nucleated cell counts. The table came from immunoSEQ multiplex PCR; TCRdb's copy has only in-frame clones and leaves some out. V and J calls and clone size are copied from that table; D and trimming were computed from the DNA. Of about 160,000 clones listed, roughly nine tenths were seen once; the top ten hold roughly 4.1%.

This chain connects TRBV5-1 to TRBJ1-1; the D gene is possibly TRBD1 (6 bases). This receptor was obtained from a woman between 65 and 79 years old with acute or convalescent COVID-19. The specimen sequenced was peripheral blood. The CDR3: CASSTDVGGTEAFF. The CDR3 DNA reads TGCGCCAGCAGCACGGATGTAGGGGGCACTGAAGCTTTCTTT.